Listed here are 10 T cell receptor beta chains from one sample, sequenced in a study of T cells in Graves' hyperthyroidism and ophthalmopathy (dated by TCRdb to the late 2010s). Library preparation employed multiplex PCR. Sequencing was carried out with an Illumina HiSeq 2000. The TCR beta CDR3 regions were amplified from the RNA transcripts. The TCR CDR3 was subjected to a first round of RT-PCR using the HTBI primer set and the Qiagen OneStep RT-PCR kit. TCRdb redid the processing of the public reads, applying fastp at Q25 and MiXCR, and retained in-frame beta chains. For every CDR3 protein sequence, its rows merge into one entry that carries the most common genes and DNA. Present in this sample are around 720,000 distinct CDR3 sequences, roughly a third of which were seen just once. Roughly 30% of the sample is in the top ten clones. Sequenced material: blood. These receptors were taken from a woman aged 40 to 50 with Graves' hyperthyroidism.

The rearrangement uses TRBV2 and TRBJ1-3; D remains ambiguous. This CDR3 contains 12 residues. Per the germline V gene, CDR1 is SNHLY and CDR2 is FYNNEI. V gave up 8 bases and J gave up 6 bases, with 11 bases separating them. The CDR3 is CASSPPLNTIYF. The CDR3 DNA is TGTGCCAGCTCACCCCCTCTAAACACCATATATTTT.

This clonotype was counted between two and nine times. V usage is TRBV28 and J usage is TRBJ1-2; D not resolved. Germline CDR1 reads MDHEN; CDR2 reads SYDVKM. The CDR3 runs 13 residues. Trimming left V 5 bases short and J 3 bases short, with 10 bases between. The DNA of the CDR3 is TGTGCCAGCAGTCCTCGGACCCACTATGGCTACACCTTC. Amino acids: CASSPRTHYGYTF.

This clonotype was recorded many times. The chain joins TRBV10-3 to TRBJ1-6, with TRBD1 as a possible D gene (5 bases). V was clipped by 0 bases and J by 7 bases, with 10 bases between them. The CDR3 loop spans 15 amino acids. From germline, CDR1 is ENHRY and CDR2 SYGVKD. The CDR3 bases are TGTGCCATCAGTGAGTCGGGGACGCCCAATTCACCCCTCCACTTT. As protein: CAISESGTPNSPLHF.

This clonotype has just a few counts. The V and J genes are TRBV4-2 and TRBJ2-7, with TRBD2 identical over 12 bases. The CDR3 is 16 amino acids. J lost 7 bases, V lost 1 base, and 8 bases had no gene match. The germline V gene has CDR1 LGHNA and CDR2 YNFKEQ. Written as DNA, the CDR3 is TGTGCCAGCAGCCAAGCTACACTAGCGGGAGGTACGGAGCAGTACTTC. It translates to CASSQATLAGGTEQYF.

This rearrangement joins TRBV6-5 to TRBJ2-2; no reliable D call. The CDR3 sequence is 13 residues long. Per germline, CDR1 MNHEY and CDR2 SVGAGI. Trimming took 2 bases from V and 7 from J, leaving 8 bases between them. The CDR3 DNA reads as TGTGCCAGCAGTTACGGACCCGACGGGGAGCTGTTTTTT. It is translated as CASSYGPDGELFF.

This clonotype has at least ten counts. This chain links TRBV6-6 with TRBJ2-2, with TRBD2 matching 7 bases. The length of the CDR3 is 13 residues. Unmatched junction bases numbered 6, after V lost 11 bases and J lost 3 bases. Germline V gives CDR1 MNHNY, CDR2 SVGAGI (reference sequence). CDR3 in amino acids: CAGRGVDTGELFF. The CDR3 DNA follows: TGTGCCGGACGGGGGGTTGACACCGGGGAGCTGTTTTTT.

The sample holds many counts of this clonotype. This sequence joins TRBV25-1 and TRBJ1-1; tentatively, D is TRBD1 (6 bases). The germline CDR1 and CDR2 sequences are MGHDK and SYGVNS. With 6 bases removed from V and 1 base from J, the gap between germline ends came to 12 bases. This CDR3 has 14 amino acids. The CDR3, as DNA: TGTGCCAGCAGCGGTTACAGGGAGAACACTGAAGCTTTCTTT. Its translation: CASSGYRENTEAFF.

In nucleotides, the CDR3 is TGTGCCAGCAGTTTCCCCACGGCAGGTTGGGATAGCAATCAGCCCCAGCATTTT. As protein: CASSFPTAGWDSNQPQHF. The chain uses TRBV6-5 and TRBJ1-5; D not certain. Germline CDR1 and CDR2: MNHEY and SVGAGI. Trimming removed 4 bases from V and 0 bases from J, with 19 bases in between. The CDR3 loop spans 18 amino acids.

The rearrangement joins TRBV10-3 to TRBJ1-5; D is unresolved. Trimming shortened V by 3 bases and J by 0 bases, and 12 bases separated the two germline ends. The germline V gene encodes CDR1 ENHRY and CDR2 SYGVKD. This CDR3 contains 16 residues. CDR3: CAISDSIGLSNQPQHF. The CDR3 DNA sequence: TGTGCCATCAGTGATAGTATAGGACTTAGCAATCAGCCCCAGCATTTT.

This clonotype was counted between two and nine times. The chain employs TRBV7-2 and TRBJ1-1; D possibly corresponds to TRBD1 (6 bases). In germline, CDR1 is SGHTA, CDR2 FQGNSA. V lost 1 base and J lost 9, with 9 bases in between. The CDR3 runs to 12 residues. CDR3 amino acids: CASSLGGQQAFF. CDR3 sequence (DNA): TGTGCCAGCAGCTTAGGCGGACAGCAAGCTTTCTTT.